These 29 T cell receptor beta chains were all obtained from the same sample, sequenced in a study of human T cells and chemical hapten exposure. Stated time point: pre-sensitization, week 0. The treatment here: therapeutic diphenylcyclopropenone sensitization with weekly scalp DPC. TCRdb redid the calling of the RACE reads with MiXCR, one entry per CDR3 protein. The table records about 250,000 distinct CDR3 sequences, roughly 7.4% of them present only once. The starting material was whole blood, obtained in connection with sensitization to the hapten diphenylcyclopropenone (DPC). The source of these receptors is a man in his late teens or twenties with alopecia areata. Some clones in this sample may be carry-over from other donors' samples.

The V and J genes are TRBV10-3 and TRBJ2-7, with D perhaps TRBD2 (5 bases). Germline V gene data show CDR1 as ENHRY and CDR2 as SYGVKD. The CDR3 is 13 residues long. The V and J ends lost 4 bases and 1 base respectively, with 8 bases between them. The CDR3 is CAISGETSYEQYV. In DNA form, the CDR3 reads TGTGCCATCAGTGGGGAGACTTCCTACGAGCAGTACGTC.

There are a few counts of this clonotype. The chain carries TRBV28 and TRBJ2-3, with 11 bases aligning to TRBD2. Germline V gene sequence: CDR1 MDHEN, CDR2 SYDVKM. This CDR3 has 15 amino acids. V lost 2 bases and J lost 6; bases outside the gene matches: 4. CDR3 sequence reads: CASSLERTSGDTQYF. CDR3 nucleotides: TGTGCCAGCAGTTTAGAGCGGACTAGCGGGGATACGCAGTATTTT. Together with reference TRBV28 and TRBJ2-3, the CDR3 gives the full variable domain: DVKVTQSSRYLVKRTGEKVFLECVQDMDHENMFWYRQDPGLGLRLIYFSYDVKMKEKGDIPEGYSVSREKKERFSLILESASTNQTSMYLCASSLERTSGDTQYFGPGTRLTVL.

The table lists this clonotype with many counts. The rearrangement joins TRBV18 to TRBJ1-6, with D possibly being TRBD1 (5 bases). This CDR3 has 14 amino acids. Per the germline V gene, CDR1 is KGHSH and CDR2 is LQKENI. Trimming pared 3 bases from V and 8 bases from J, leaving 11 bases between. The CDR3 is CASSPAGGHSPLHF. CDR3 DNA: TGTGCCAGCTCACCTGCCGGGGGTCATTCACCCCTCCACTTT.

The J gene is TRBJ1-5, the V gene TRBV7-2; D gene ambiguous. There are 13 residues in the CDR3. V lost 4 bases and J lost 6, with 10 bases in between. The germline gives CDR1 SGHTA, CDR2 FQGNSA. CDR3 in DNA: TGTACCAGCAGCTCGGACCCGGGTCAGCCCCAGCATTTT. This translates into CTSSSDPGQPQHF.

The rearrangement links TRBV28 to TRBJ2-3; a possible D gene is TRBD2 (5 bases). The CDR3 sequence is 16 residues long. Per germline, CDR1 MDHEN and CDR2 SYDVKM. V was cut by 1 base and J by 7 bases, with 18 bases left in between. The CDR3 spells CASSLSPGVRRNTQYF. In DNA form, the CDR3 reads TGTGCCAGCAGTTTATCTCCCGGGGTAAGGAGAAATACGCAGTATTTT.

The table lists this clonotype with a few counts. The chain has TRBV12-3 or TRBV12-4 and TRBJ1-6, with 8 bases matching TRBD1. This CDR3 is 14 amino acids long. Unmatched junction bases numbered 6, after V lost 5 bases and J lost 9 bases. CDR3 sequence reads: CASSPQGAGSPLHF. The DNA for the CDR3 is TGTGCCAGCAGTCCCCAGGGGGCGGGTTCACCCCTCCACTTT.

This clonotype was seen at least ten times. The CDR3 loop is CASSFGNTIYF. CDR3 sequence (DNA): TGTGCCAGCAGTTTCGGAAACACCATATATTTT. This chain links TRBV7-9 with TRBJ1-3; D not resolved. Between the trimmed V and J ends, which lost 6 bases and 4 bases, there was a span of 4 bases. Germline V gives CDR1 SEHNR, CDR2 FQNEAQ (reference sequence). The length of the CDR3 is 11 residues.

Only a few counts were recorded for this clonotype. The chain joins TRBV5-6 to TRBJ1-5; 9 nucleotides match TRBD1. CDR3 length: 18 amino acids. Germline V lookup: CDR1 SGHDT, CDR2 YYEEEE. The junction had 8 bases not matched to a gene; V was cut back by 1 base and J by 0 bases. As DNA, the CDR3 is TGTGCCAGCAGCTTGTTGGGACAGGGACTATATAGCAATCAGCCCCAGCATTTT. Translation gives CASSLLGQGLYSNQPQHF.

Many counts were recorded for this clonotype. The V call is TRBV7-9, the J call TRBJ1-1; the D is unclear. The germline gives CDR1 SEHNR, CDR2 FQNEAQ (reference sequence). V lost 1 base to trimming and J lost 6 bases, with 6 bases between them. This CDR3 is 12 amino acids long. The CDR3 loop reads CASSLVGPEAFF. CDR3 nucleotides: TGTGCCAGCAGCTTAGTAGGGCCTGAAGCTTTCTTT.

The genes are TRBV7-2 and TRBJ2-7; weak D call: TRBD2 (6 bases). The germline V gene encodes CDR1 SGHTA and CDR2 FQGNSA. V lost 4 bases, J lost 6 bases, and 10 bases lay in between. The CDR3 is 12 amino acids. The CDR3 spells CASSSSAGEQYV. The CDR3 region has the DNA TGTGCCAGCAGCTCTAGCGCGGGCGAGCAGTACGTC.

A few counts support this clonotype. This chain uses TRBV7-3 with TRBJ1-6; D call uncertain. Germline V gives CDR1 SGHTA, CDR2 FQGTGA. This CDR3 region has 13 residues. The V end lost 5 bases, the J end lost 3 bases, and 5 bases lay between the germline ends. CDR3 protein: CASSTSYNSPLHF. CDR3 coding DNA: TGTGCCAGCAGCACAAGCTATAATTCACCCCTCCACTTT.

V is TRBV5-6 and J is TRBJ1-5; D is uncertain. The V end lost 2 bases, the J end lost 9 bases, and 12 bases lay between the germline ends. The CDR3 totals 13 residues. In germline, CDR1 is SGHDT, CDR2 YYEEEE. The CDR3 DNA sequence: TGTGCCAGCAGCTTTTTTGTGGGAGGGCCCCAGCATTTT. It specifies CASSFFVGGPQHF. The full variable domain, in which reference TRBV5-6 and TRBJ1-5 provide the parts outside the CDR3, is DAGVTQSPTHLIKTRGQQVTLRCSPKSGHDTVSWYQQALGQGPQFIFQYYEEEERQRGNFPDRFSGHQFPNYSSELNVNALLLGDSALYLCASSFFVGGPQHFGDGTRLSIL.

The V and J genes are TRBV14 and TRBJ2-7, with D unclear. Germline assignment: CDR1 SGHDN and CDR2 FVKESK. The CDR3 consists of 12 residues. Trimming removed 4 bases from V and 3 bases from J, with 7 bases in between. The CDR3 spells CASSPPSYEQYF. For the CDR3, the DNA is TGTGCCAGCAGCCCGCCTAGCTACGAGCAGTACTTC.

The chain employs TRBV10-3 and TRBJ2-3, with D unclear. Germline values: CDR1 ENHRY, CDR2 SYGVKD. Trimming left V 0 bases short and J 0 bases short, with 10 bases between. The CDR3 runs 16 residues. CDR3 protein: CAISESAARSTDTQYF. CDR3 in DNA: TGTGCCATCAGTGAGTCGGCGGCGCGGAGCACAGATACGCAGTATTTT.

This rearrangement joins TRBV29-1 to TRBJ2-2; D remains unclear. Germline loops: CDR1 SQVTM, CDR2 ANQGSEA. The CDR3 is 12 residues long. V was cut by 4 bases and J by 4 bases, with 7 bases left in between. The CDR3 loop reads CSVVIGTGELFF. CDR3 in DNA: TGCAGCGTTGTGATCGGCACCGGGGAGCTGTTTTTT.

This clonotype showed up many times. The rearrangement links TRBV6-4 to TRBJ2-1; 13 bases map to TRBD2. Germline CDR1 MRHNA, CDR2 SNTAGT. V was clipped by 4 bases and J by 0 bases; unmatched bases: 3. The CDR3 length is 17 residues. CDR3 nucleotide sequence: TGTGCCAGCAGTGGACTAGCGGGGGGTAGCTCCTACAATGAGCAGTTCTTC. This gives the protein CASSGLAGGSSYNEQFF.

The chain is built from TRBV4-3 and TRBJ1-1, with a possible D match to TRBD1 (6 bases). The CDR3 extends over 14 amino acids. V lost 0 bases to trimming and J lost 1 base, with 6 bases between them. The germline gives CDR1 LGHNA, CDR2 YSLEER. The CDR3 loop is CASSQETGNTEAFF. CDR3 DNA: TGCGCCAGCAGCCAAGAGACAGGGAACACTGAAGCTTTCTTT.

This clonotype appeared a few times. V usage is TRBV4-1 and J usage is TRBJ1-5; D gene unclear. Trimming removed 2 bases at V and 0 bases at J, with 8 bases between. The CDR3 extends over 15 amino acids. CDR1 is MGHRA and CDR2 is YSYEKL in the germline V gene. The CDR3 sequence is CASSQQEDSNQPQHF. The CDR3 nucleotides read TGCGCCAGCAGCCAACAGGAGGATAGCAATCAGCCCCAGCATTTT.

This chain connects TRBV11-2 to TRBJ1-4; D unclear. CDR3 length equals 14 residues. The germline V gene has CDR1 SGHAT and CDR2 FQNNGV. Trimming left V 5 bases short and J 8 bases short, with 15 bases between. The CDR3 DNA follows: TGTGCCAGCAGCCGGGCCCAAAATGGGGAAAAACTGTTTTTT. The encoded protein is CASSRAQNGEKLFF. Full variable domain (remainder filled in from reference TRBV11-2 and TRBJ1-4): EAGVAQSPRYKIIEKRQSVAFWCNPISGHATLYWYQQILGQGPKLLIQFQNNGVVDDSQLPKDRFSAERLKGVDSTLKIQPAKLEDSAVYLCASSRAQNGEKLFFGSGTQLSVL.

The J gene is TRBJ1-1, the V gene TRBV18; D ambiguous. V was cut by 5 bases and J by 1 base, with 5 bases left in between. CDR3 length: 12 amino acids. Germline V lookup: CDR1 KGHSH, CDR2 LQKENI. The CDR3 region has the DNA TGTGCCAGCTCAAACAGGAACACTGAAGCTTTCTTT. Translated, it gives CASSNRNTEAFF. Variable domain in full (rest from reference TRBV18 and TRBJ1-1): NAGVMQNPRHLVRRRGQEARLRCSPMKGHSHVYWYRQLPEEGLKFMVYLQKENIIDESGMPKERFSAEFPKEGPSILRIQQVVRGDSAAYFCASSNRNTEAFFGQGTRLTVV.

This clonotype was counted between two and nine times. The V call is TRBV5-1, the J call TRBJ2-7; a weak D match, TRBD1 (5 bases). The ends were cut back, 2 bases at V and 6 bases at J, with 9 bases in the middle. The germline V gene has CDR1 SGHRS and CDR2 YFSETQ. The CDR3 loop spans 12 amino acids. DNA of the CDR3: TGCGCCAGCAGCTTTGACAGCCGCGAGCAGTACTTC. Amino acids: CASSFDSREQYF. Full variable domain (missing parts from reference TRBV5-1 and TRBJ2-7): KAGVTQTPRYLIKTRGQQVTLSCSPISGHRSVSWYQQTPGQGLQFLFEYFSETQRNKGNFPGRFSGRQFSNSRSEMNVSTLELGDSALYLCASSFDSREQYFGPGTRLTVT.

This clonotype was observed a handful of times. The chain recombines TRBV20-1 with TRBJ1-3, with 9 positions matching TRBD1. CDR3 size: 14 residues. Germline CDR1 and CDR2: DFQATT and SNEGSKA (reference sequence). With 3 bases clipped from V and 4 bases from J, the junction kept 4 bases outside the gene matches. The CDR3 nucleotides read TGCAGTGCTAGGGGACAGGGAGAAGGAAACACCATATATTTT. Amino acid sequence: CSARGQGEGNTIYF.

This clonotype was seen many times. The V and J genes are TRBV7-2 and TRBJ2-5; the match to TRBD1 covers 11 bases. This CDR3 comprises 16 residues. The germline V gene encodes CDR1 SGHTA and CDR2 FQGNSA. Trimming removed 5 bases from V and 5 bases from J; junction bases left unmatched: 10. CDR3 amino acids: CASSPSLGTGGETQYF. CDR3 DNA: TGTGCCAGCAGCCCCTCCTTAGGGACAGGGGGTGAGACCCAGTACTTC.

This clonotype was detected only a few times. The V and J genes are TRBV20-1 and TRBJ2-5; 11 nucleotides align to TRBD2. The germline V gene has CDR1 DFQATT and CDR2 SNEGSKA (reference sequence). This CDR3 has 14 amino acids. V shed 5 bases, J shed 0 bases, and the junction held 2 bases outside the gene matches. As DNA, the CDR3 is TGCAGTGCTGGACTAGCGGGCAACCAAGAGACCCAGTACTTC. Translating it yields CSAGLAGNQETQYF.

This clonotype was observed many times. This chain connects TRBV12-3 or TRBV12-4 to TRBJ2-4, with D perhaps assigned TRBD1 or TRBD2 (5 bases each). Trimming pared 3 bases from V and 7 bases from J, leaving 10 bases between. The CDR3 length is 13 residues. In DNA, the CDR3 is TGTGCCAGCAGTTTCCCAGGGACGAACATTCAGTACTTC. This encodes CASSFPGTNIQYF.

The J gene is TRBJ1-5, the V gene TRBV15; D remains unclear. This CDR3 has 15 amino acids. Trimming shortened V by 4 bases and J by 5 bases, and 15 bases separated the two germline ends. Germline assignment: CDR1 LNHNV and CDR2 YYDKDF (reference sequence). CDR3 loop: CATSTASLGDQPQHF. The CDR3, as DNA: TGTGCCACCAGCACCGCCAGCCTTGGGGATCAGCCCCAGCATTTT.

The V call is TRBV7-9, the J call TRBJ2-3, with D tentatively TRBD2 (5 bases). The CDR3 covers 16 residues. Looked up from germline, CDR1 is SEHNR and CDR2 is FQNEAQ (reference sequence). Trimming removed 5 bases at V and 2 bases at J, with 17 bases between. The CDR3 DNA is TGTGCCAGCAGCCCGACGGTCGTCGGGAACACAGATACGCAGTATTTT. Its protein is CASSPTVVGNTDTQYF.

This clonotype was recorded a few times. V is TRBV4-3 and J is TRBJ2-3; the match to TRBD2 covers 13 bases. The length of the CDR3 is 18 residues. The J segment lost 3 bases and the V segment lost 0 bases, leaving 6 bases of the junction unmatched. CDR1 is LGHNA, CDR2 YSLEER, per germline. The CDR3 DNA reads as TGCGCCAGCAGCCAAGATGGGTTACTAGCGGGGGGGACAGATACGCAGTATTTT. This sequence encodes CASSQDGLLAGGTDTQYF.

V is TRBV6-2 or TRBV6-3 and J is TRBJ2-5; a possible D gene is TRBD1 (6 bases). CDR3 length equals 15 residues. CDR1 and CDR2 (germline): MNHEY, SVGEGT. V was trimmed by 6 bases and J by 1 base, leaving 15 bases between them. The CDR3 DNA reads TGTGCCAGCAGACCACTCGGACAGACCCAAGAGACCCAGTACTTC. It codes for CASRPLGQTQETQYF.